This T cell receptor (beta chain) appears in the sequencing data of a study of PD-1 blockade in mismatch repair-deficient tumors. Turning to the study itself: Enrolled about 2013-2016, patients had progressing, pretreated mismatch repair-deficient cancers of 12 to 13 types. Findings of the study overall: Tumor-resident clones, often absent from pretreatment blood, expanded after pembrolizumab and then contracted.

Germline V CDR1 and CDR2: SGDLS, YYNGEE. V was pared by 4 bases and J by 5 bases, with 10 bases between. The CDR3 consists of 14 residues. The table came from immunoSEQ multiplex PCR; TCRdb's copy has only in-frame clones and leaves some out. The repertoire holds 15,000 to 20,000 clones, approximately 84% seen once, with around 1.6% in the top ten. As to this clone: Its antigen remains unidentified.

All patients were mismatch repair deficient, assessed by either PCR or immunohistochemistry. TCRs were sequenced from three patients responding to pembrolizumab. This TCR derives from an adult with mismatch repair-deficient cancer. The material was PBMCs, obtained less than 25 weeks after starting pembrolizumab. This rearrangement joins TRBV9 to TRBJ1-6; D is undetermined. CDR3 in amino acids: CASSRYGDNSPLHF. The CDR3 nucleotides are TGTGCCAGCAGCCGGTACGGGGATAATTCACCCCTCCACTTT.